The 24 T cell receptor beta chains below come from one sample, sequenced in a study of T cell changes during pregnancy in multiple sclerosis. The table came from immunoSEQ multiplex PCR; TCRdb's copy has only in-frame clones and leaves some out. The repertoire holds around 50,000 clones, with 80% to 90% as singletons. Here the sequenced sample was CD8+ T cells from peripheral blood mononuclear cells, taken in the second trimester of pregnancy. Source of these receptors: a female donor with multiple sclerosis, enrolled in a pregnancy study.

V usage is TRBV4-1 and J usage is TRBJ1-5, with a tentative D call TRBD1 (5 bases). The CDR3 covers 16 residues. Germline V gene lookup returns CDR1 MGHRA and CDR2 YSYEKL. Trimming shortened V by 5 bases and J by 1 base, and 15 bases separated the two germline ends. For the CDR3, the DNA is TGCGCCAGCAGCTCCCGGACAACCCAGAGCAATCAGCCCCAGCATTTT. Residues: CASSSRTTQSNQPQHF.

The CDR3 protein is CASSRFDQPQHF. DNA for the CDR3: TGTGCCAGCAGTCGGTTTGATCAGCCCCAGCATTTT. The V gene is TRBV7-9, the J gene TRBJ1-5, with D uncertain. CDR3 length: 12 residues. Deletions cut 6 bases from V and 5 bases from J, with 8 bases between. CDR1 SEHNR and CDR2 FQNEAQ come from the germline V gene (reference sequence).

This rearrangement joins TRBV18 to TRBJ2-7; TRBD1 matches 7 bases. This CDR3 region has 14 residues. Trimming cost V 3 bases and J 4 bases; bases outside gene matches: 6. CDR1 and CDR2 from the germline V gene are KGHSH and LQKENI. Here the CDR3 DNA reads TGTGCCAGCTCACCCGGGACAGAAGGTTACGAGCAGTACTTC. It yields the protein CASSPGTEGYEQYF.

V and J are TRBV7-9 and TRBJ1-4, with 8 bases aligning to TRBD1. The germline gives CDR1 SEHNR, CDR2 FQNEAQ (reference sequence). The CDR3 runs 16 residues. Germline trimming cut 6 bases from V and 8 bases from J; bases unmatched to any gene: 14. Written as DNA, the CDR3 is TGTGCCAGCAGGGGGACAGGCAATCCCTCGGGGGAAAAACTGTTTTTT. Residues: CASRGTGNPSGEKLFF.

The CDR3 DNA reads as TGTGCCAGCAGCTCTCCGCAGGAAGCTAACTATGGCTACACCTTC. Its translation: CASSSPQEANYGYTF. The V and J genes are TRBV7-9 and TRBJ1-2; the D is unclear. V lost 4 bases and J 0 bases, leaving 12 bases between the germline ends. The CDR3 has 15 residues. Germline loops: CDR1 SEHNR, CDR2 FQNEAQ (reference sequence).

The V call is TRBV4-1, the J call TRBJ1-1; D perhaps matches TRBD1 (5 bases). This CDR3 region has 16 residues. Germline-derived CDR1 and CDR2 are MGHRA and YSYEKL. Trimming removed 4 bases at V and 6 bases at J, with 21 bases between. The CDR3 nucleotides read TGCGCCAGCAGCCGATCCACCGGAGGGGAGCTCCCTGAAGCTTTCTTT. Translation gives CASSRSTGGELPEAFF.

The chain links TRBV5-6 to TRBJ2-1; tentative D call: TRBD2 (5 bases). Trimming stripped 0 bases from V and 9 bases from J, with 13 bases between. This CDR3 is 14 amino acids long. Germline values: CDR1 SGHDT, CDR2 YYEEEE. This CDR3 is CASSLVTRNFEQFF. The CDR3 DNA follows: TGTGCCAGCAGCTTGGTAACTAGAAATTTTGAGCAGTTCTTC.

V and J are TRBV14 and TRBJ1-1; 7 nucleotides agree with TRBD1. From germline, CDR1 is SGHDN and CDR2 FVKESK. The CDR3 has 14 residues. Losses at the gene ends were 3 bases for V and 3 bases for J; bases not matched to a gene: 4. CDR3 protein: CASSQYRGHTEAFF. In DNA, the CDR3 is TGTGCCAGCAGCCAGTATAGGGGGCACACTGAAGCTTTCTTT.

The chain has TRBV7-9 and TRBJ1-4; no definite D call. Germline values: CDR1 SEHNR, CDR2 FQNEAQ (reference sequence). Trimming stripped 3 bases from V and 7 bases from J, with 9 bases between. CDR3 length: 13 residues. CDR3: CASSLGDSEKLFF. CDR3 bases: TGTGCCAGCAGCTTGGGAGATTCTGAAAAACTGTTTTTT.

This clone was detected once. Here the CDR3 DNA reads TGTGCCAGCAGCTTGAGCCGGGACACGATGAACACTGAAGCTTTCTTT. The encoded protein is CASSLSRDTMNTEAFF. The chain carries TRBV7-2 and TRBJ1-1, with D tentatively TRBD1 (6 bases). CDR1 and CDR2 from the germline V gene are SGHTA and FQGNSA. V lost 3 bases and J 0 bases, leaving 14 bases between the germline ends. The CDR3 is 16 residues long.

The rearrangement joins TRBV28 to TRBJ1-4, with D possibly being TRBD1 (5 bases). Germline V gives CDR1 MDHEN, CDR2 SYDVKM. V was clipped by 3 bases and J by 6 bases, with 11 bases between them. The CDR3 spans 14 residues. CDR3 sequence (DNA): TGTGCCAGCAGTTTCATTACAGGTGATGAAAAACTGTTTTTT. This sequence encodes CASSFITGDEKLFF.

This clone appeared once. The V and J genes are TRBV6-5 and TRBJ1-6, with TRBD1 matching over 7 bases. The germline V gene has CDR1 MNHEY and CDR2 SVGAGI. The trim removed 2 bases at V and 7 bases at J, leaving 2 bases unmatched. The CDR3 runs to 14 residues. This CDR3 reads CASSYGDSNSPLHF. CDR3 nucleotides: TGTGCCAGCAGTTACGGGGACAGCAATTCACCCCTCCACTTT.

The chain links TRBV6-5 to TRBJ2-1; D remains ambiguous. Germline CDR1 reads MNHEY; CDR2 reads SVGAGI. The length of the CDR3 is 11 residues. Between the trimmed V and J ends, which lost 0 bases and 10 bases, there was a span of 4 bases. The CDR3 nucleotides read TGTGCCAGCAGTTACTCAGCGGAGCAGTTCTTC. Amino acids: CASSYSAEQFF.

This chain connects TRBV7-8 to TRBJ1-1; 7 positions match TRBD1. With V trimmed by 1 base and J by 5 bases, 4 bases remained unmatched. CDR3 size: 14 residues. Germline CDR1 is SGHVS and CDR2 is FQNEAQ. The chain's CDR3 is CASSLVPQGTEAFF. The CDR3 nucleotides read TGTGCCAGCAGCTTAGTCCCACAGGGGACTGAAGCTTTCTTT.

The chain recombines TRBV2 with TRBJ2-1; D is unclear. The CDR3 spans 11 residues. V lost 8 bases and J lost 6, with 8 bases in between. Germline CDR1 is SNHLY and CDR2 is FYNNEI. CDR3 residues: CASSRTNEQFF. CDR3 nucleotide sequence: TGTGCCAGCTCTAGAACCAATGAGCAGTTCTTC. Together with reference TRBV2 and TRBJ2-1, the CDR3 gives the full variable domain: EPEVTQTPSHQVTQMGQEVILRCVPISNHLYFYWYRQILGQKVEFLVSFYNNEISEKSEIFDDQFSVERPDGSNFTLKIRSTKLEDSAMYFCASSRTNEQFFGPGTRLTVL.

The J gene is TRBJ1-4, the V gene TRBV13; a possible D gene is TRBD1 (5 bases). CDR3 length equals 14 residues. Per the germline V gene, CDR1 is PRHDT and CDR2 is FYEKMQ (reference sequence). Trimming pared 2 bases from V and 12 bases from J, leaving 16 bases between. The chain's CDR3 is CASSLRTSGVELFF. The DNA for the CDR3 is TGTGCCAGCAGCTTACGTACCTCGGGGGTTGAACTGTTTTTT.

This clone was detected a few times. This chain links TRBV4-1 with TRBJ1-1; TRBD1 aligns across 8 bases. The V gene's germline CDR1 is MGHRA and CDR2 YSYEKL. The CDR3 runs 18 residues. With 4 bases clipped from V and 3 bases from J, the junction kept 16 bases outside the gene matches. The CDR3 DNA is TGCGCCAGCAGCCTAAGGACAGGGACCATACCGAAATACACTGAAGCTTTCTTT. As protein: CASSLRTGTIPKYTEAFF.

The chain has TRBV11-2 and TRBJ1-2, with 9 bases that match TRBD1. The V and J ends lost 5 bases and 3 bases, in that order; junction bases with no gene match: 7. This CDR3 has 15 amino acids. Germline-derived CDR1 and CDR2 are SGHAT and FQNNGV. In nucleotides, the CDR3 is TGTGCCAGCAGCCCCCGGACAGGGGCGGACTATGGCTACACCTTC. This codes for CASSPRTGADYGYTF.

This clone has just one count. This chain links TRBV5-6 with TRBJ2-5, with 9 bases identical to TRBD1. The CDR3 consists of 15 residues. The germline V gene encodes CDR1 SGHDT and CDR2 YYEEEE. V lost 6 bases and J lost 5; bases outside the gene matches: 11. CDR3 in amino acids: CASIDPHRGPETQYF. The CDR3 region has the DNA TGTGCCAGCATCGATCCACACAGGGGGCCGGAGACCCAGTACTTC.

V gene TRBV5-6 combines with J gene TRBJ2-7, with 8 bases that match TRBD1. The CDR3 consists of 14 residues. The J segment lost 1 base and the V segment lost 4 bases, leaving 4 bases of the junction unmatched. In germline, CDR1 is SGHDT, CDR2 YYEEEE. CDR3 protein: CASSAGQGSYEQYF. The CDR3 nucleotides are TGTGCCAGCAGCGCCGGACAGGGATCCTACGAGCAGTACTTC.

The chain couples TRBV15 to TRBJ1-2; the D gene is possibly TRBD1 (6 bases). The V end was cut by 3 bases, the J end by 4 bases, with 18 bases between. The CDR3 consists of 16 residues. Per germline, CDR1 LNHNV and CDR2 YYDKDF (reference sequence). In DNA form, the CDR3 reads TGTGCCACCAGCAGGCCTGCGGGGGGACAAGGCTATGGCTACACCTTC. Amino acid sequence: CATSRPAGGQGYGYTF. The whole variable domain, filled in from reference TRBV15 and TRBJ1-2, reads DAMVIQNPRYQVTQFGKPVTLSCSQTLNHNVMYWYQQKSSQAPKLLFHYYDKDFNNEADTPDNFQSRRPNTSFCFLDIRSPGLGDTAMYLCATSRPAGGQGYGYTFGSGTRLTVV.

The genes are TRBV11-2 and TRBJ2-6; TRBD2 is a possible D gene (6 bases). Trimming shortened V by 11 bases and J by 0 bases, and 11 bases separated the two germline ends. This CDR3 contains 14 residues. Germline CDR1 reads SGHAT; CDR2 reads FQNNGV. CDR3 protein: CAAGSFSGANVLTF. The DNA of the CDR3 is TGTGCCGCGGGGAGTTTCTCTGGGGCCAACGTCCTGACTTTC.

The chain carries TRBV11-2 and TRBJ2-3; D possibly corresponds to TRBD1 (6 bases). The germline CDR1 and CDR2 sequences are SGHAT and FQNNGV. The CDR3 is 15 amino acids. Trimming removed 4 bases at V and 5 bases at J, with 16 bases between. The CDR3 DNA is TGTGCCAGCAGCTCGACACCAGGGGATAAAGATACGCAGTATTTT. It yields the protein CASSSTPGDKDTQYF. The entire variable domain, with the rest obtained from reference TRBV11-2 and TRBJ2-3, is as follows: EAGVAQSPRYKIIEKRQSVAFWCNPISGHATLYWYQQILGQGPKLLIQFQNNGVVDDSQLPKDRFSAERLKGVDSTLKIQPAKLEDSAVYLCASSSTPGDKDTQYFGPGTRLTVL.

The chain employs TRBV10-2 and TRBJ1-5; TRBD1 is a possible D gene (5 bases). Trimming shortened V by 4 bases and J by 1 base, and 11 bases separated the two germline ends. The CDR3 is made up of 15 amino acids. Per the germline V gene, CDR1 is WSHSY and CDR2 is SAAADI. CDR3 region: CASSAKTVSNQPQHF. In DNA form, the CDR3 reads TGCGCCAGCAGTGCGAAGACAGTAAGCAATCAGCCCCAGCATTTT.